The rows below give T cell receptor beta chains drawn from one sample of a study of cytomegalovirus exposure and HLA in healthy donors. Profiled with immunoSEQ multiplex PCR; TCRdb holds only in-frame clones, not every one. The data hold roughly 150,000 clones, with over 70% observed a single time. The sample was PBMCs. The origin of the receptors is a male donor in good health and CMV-seronegative. Each CDR3 is given without its conserved first and last residue. D genes are given only for firm matches.

cdr3_aa	d_call	v_call	j_call
ASSEQGWWNTEAF	.	TRBV2	TRBJ1-1
SSSAFSGAF	.	TRBV7-9	TRBJ1-1
ASRTNRESNTEAF	.	TRBV6-6	TRBJ1-1
ASSQGGETQY	TRBD2	TRBV4-3	TRBJ2-5
ASSQRWTGGNRTTNEKLF	TRBD1	TRBV28	TRBJ1-4
ASSLFGQGGYEQY	.	TRBV28	.
ASSQEVVVQATYEQY	.	TRBV14	TRBJ2-7
SSSLGDSSSGNTIY	TRBD1	TRBV7-9	TRBJ1-3
ASSPSRGLGGNEQF	TRBD2	TRBV4-2	TRBJ2-1
ASSHGGGVRETQY	TRBD2	TRBV11-2	TRBJ2-5
ASSLAQGHNTEAF	.	TRBV7-2	TRBJ1-1
ASSPRTGLVTQY	.	TRBV5-4	TRBJ2-3
ASSDRGRGTGELF	TRBD1	TRBV5-6	TRBJ2-2
ASSLALPTSTEQF	.	TRBV7-9	TRBJ2-1